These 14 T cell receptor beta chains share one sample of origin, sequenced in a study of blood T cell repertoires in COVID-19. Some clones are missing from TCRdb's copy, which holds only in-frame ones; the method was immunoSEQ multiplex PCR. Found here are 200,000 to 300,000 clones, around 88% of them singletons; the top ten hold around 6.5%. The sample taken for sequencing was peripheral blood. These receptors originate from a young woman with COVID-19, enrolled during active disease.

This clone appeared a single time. This chain's CDR3 is CASSLLVPYEQYF. In DNA, the CDR3 is TGTGCCAGCAGTTTACTCGTCCCCTACGAGCAGTACTTC. V is TRBV28 and J is TRBJ2-7; D is unclear. This CDR3 comprises 13 residues. Trimming took off 2 bases at V and 2 bases at J, with 7 bases between the two ends. The germline gives CDR1 MDHEN, CDR2 SYDVKM.

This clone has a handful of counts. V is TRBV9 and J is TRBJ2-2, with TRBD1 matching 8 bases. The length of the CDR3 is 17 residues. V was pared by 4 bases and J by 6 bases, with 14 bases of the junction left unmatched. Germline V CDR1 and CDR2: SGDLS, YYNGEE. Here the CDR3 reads CASSPQVRSGGSGELFF. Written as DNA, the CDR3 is TGTGCCAGCAGCCCCCAAGTCAGGTCAGGGGGCTCCGGGGAGCTGTTTTTT.

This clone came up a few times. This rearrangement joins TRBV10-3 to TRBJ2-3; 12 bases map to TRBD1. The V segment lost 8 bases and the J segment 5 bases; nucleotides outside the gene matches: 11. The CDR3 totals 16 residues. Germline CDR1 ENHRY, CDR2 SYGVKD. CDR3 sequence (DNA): TGTGCCATCCGCGACCGGGACAGGGGGCGGCAAGATACGCAGTATTTT. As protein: CAIRDRDRGRQDTQYF.

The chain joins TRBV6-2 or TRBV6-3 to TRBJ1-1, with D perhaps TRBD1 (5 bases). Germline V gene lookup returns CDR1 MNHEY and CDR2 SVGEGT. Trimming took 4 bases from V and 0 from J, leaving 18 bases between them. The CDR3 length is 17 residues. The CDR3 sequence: CASSLGYQGLMNTEAFF. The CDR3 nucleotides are TGTGCCAGCAGTTTAGGTTACCAGGGCCTCATGAACACTGAAGCTTTCTTT.

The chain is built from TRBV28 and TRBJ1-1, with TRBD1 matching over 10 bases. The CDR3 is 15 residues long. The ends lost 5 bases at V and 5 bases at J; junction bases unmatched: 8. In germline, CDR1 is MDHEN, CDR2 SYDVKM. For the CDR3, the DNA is TGTGCCAGCAGTCCCCTGACAGGGGGCGAGACTGAAGCTTTCTTT. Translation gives CASSPLTGGETEAFF.

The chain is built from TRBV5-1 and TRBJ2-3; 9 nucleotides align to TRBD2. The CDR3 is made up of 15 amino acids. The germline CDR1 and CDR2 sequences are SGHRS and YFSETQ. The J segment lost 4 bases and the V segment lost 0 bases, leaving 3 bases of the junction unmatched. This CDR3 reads CASSLGTSEADTQYF. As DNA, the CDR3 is TGCGCCAGCAGCTTGGGGACTAGCGAGGCAGATACGCAGTATTTT.

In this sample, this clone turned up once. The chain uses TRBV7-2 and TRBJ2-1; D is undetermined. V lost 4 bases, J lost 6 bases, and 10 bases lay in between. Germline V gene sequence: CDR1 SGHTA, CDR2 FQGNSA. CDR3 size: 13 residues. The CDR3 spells CASSSPWANEQFF. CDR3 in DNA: TGTGCCAGCAGCTCCCCCTGGGCCAATGAGCAGTTCTTC.

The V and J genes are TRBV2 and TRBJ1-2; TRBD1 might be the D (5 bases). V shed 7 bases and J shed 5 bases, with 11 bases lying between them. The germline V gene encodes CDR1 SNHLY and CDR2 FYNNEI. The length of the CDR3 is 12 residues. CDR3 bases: TGTGCCAGCATGGGGCGGAGATATGGCTACACCTTC. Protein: CASMGRRYGYTF.

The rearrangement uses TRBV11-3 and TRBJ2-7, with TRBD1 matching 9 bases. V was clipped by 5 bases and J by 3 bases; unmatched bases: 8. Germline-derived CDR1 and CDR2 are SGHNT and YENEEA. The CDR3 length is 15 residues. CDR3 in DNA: TGTGCCAGCAGCCCGGGGACAGGGCTTGACTACGAGCAGTACTTC. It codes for CASSPGTGLDYEQYF.

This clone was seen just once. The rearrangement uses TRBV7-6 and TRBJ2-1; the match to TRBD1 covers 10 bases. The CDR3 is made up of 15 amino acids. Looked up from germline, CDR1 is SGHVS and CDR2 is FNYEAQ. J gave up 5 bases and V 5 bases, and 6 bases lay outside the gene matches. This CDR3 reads CASSPTGTGDNEQFF. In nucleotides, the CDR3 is TGTGCCAGCAGCCCGACCGGGACAGGGGACAATGAGCAGTTCTTC.

This CDR3 reads CASSPRTGALNEQYF. The CDR3 region has the DNA TGTGCCAGCAGTCCTCGGACAGGGGCGTTGAACGAGCAGTACTTC. V gene TRBV6-5 combines with J gene TRBJ2-7; 9 positions agree with TRBD1. Trimming removed 5 bases from V and 5 bases from J; junction bases left unmatched: 10. This CDR3 has 15 amino acids. From germline, CDR1 is MNHEY and CDR2 SVGAGI.

The CDR3 spells CASSLDSMNTEAFF. The CDR3 region has the DNA TGTGCCAGCAGCTTGGACAGCATGAACACTGAAGCTTTCTTT. The chain combines TRBV5-6 with TRBJ1-1; no reliable D call. Trimming cost V 0 bases and J 0 bases, with 6 bases left between them. The CDR3 loop spans 14 amino acids. Germline V gene lookup returns CDR1 SGHDT and CDR2 YYEEEE.

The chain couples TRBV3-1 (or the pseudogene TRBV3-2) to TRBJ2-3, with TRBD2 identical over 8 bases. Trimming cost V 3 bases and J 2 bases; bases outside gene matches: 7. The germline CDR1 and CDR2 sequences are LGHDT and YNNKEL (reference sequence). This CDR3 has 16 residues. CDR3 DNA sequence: TGTGCCAGCAGCCAGTCGGGAGGGGCCGCCACAGATACGCAGTATTTT. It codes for CASSQSGGAATDTQYF.

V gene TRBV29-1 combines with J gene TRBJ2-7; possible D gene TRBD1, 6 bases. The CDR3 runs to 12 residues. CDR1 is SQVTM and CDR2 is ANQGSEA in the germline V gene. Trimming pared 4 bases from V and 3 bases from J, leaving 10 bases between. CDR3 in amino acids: CSVGGQSYEQYF. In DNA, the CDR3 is TGCAGCGTTGGGGGGCAGAGCTACGAGCAGTACTTC.